This T cell receptor (beta chain) is from a study of Ad26.COV2.S vaccination and SARS-CoV-2 variants (dated by TCRdb to the early 2020s). Notes on the research overall: Donors in the vaccine arm were drawn from COV1001, a multicentre, randomized, double-blind, placebo-controlled phase I-IIa trial testing Ad26.COV2.S in healthy adults. Throughout the experiments and outcome assessment, investigators stayed blinded to trial group allocation. The specificity and breadth of SARS-CoV-2-reactive T cell receptors after Ad26.COV2.S vaccination were assessed by TCRbeta repertoire sequencing. Participants in the trial were split at random into five groups of five each, receiving low-dose or high-dose Ad26.COV2.S once or twice, or else placebo on both occasions. A total of approximately 30 samples were included in the TCR-sequenced set, comprising some 20 Ad26.COV2.S vaccine recipients, 5 placebo recipients and 8 SARS-CoV-2 convalescent individuals. Ad26.COV2.S was administered intramuscularly at a dose of 5x10^10 or 1x10^11 viral particles, either as one shot or as two shots given 56 days apart.

V lost 2 bases and J lost 1 base; the stretch between them is 8 bases long. The CDR3 runs 14 amino acids, cysteine and phenylalanine included. The read is trimmed to its CDR3 DNA, 42 bases read in frame from base 1. CDR1 and CDR2, looked up from the germline V gene, are KGHSH and LQKENI. The study at large found these results: It was noted by the authors that total T cell responses may have been underestimated by the TCR breadth and depth analyses. The study was not powered to compare responses between vaccine doses or regimens. Comparable non-spike TCR breadth was observed between vaccine and placebo recipients, consistent with only spike being contained in the vaccine. After vaccination, spike-specific CD8+ and CD4+ T cell responses were reported to show substantial breadth. Spike-specific TCR breadth was higher in Ad26.COV2.S recipients than in placebo recipients (P = 0.0014).

In light of the paper, this sample's treatment or condition label describes: some 19 received Ad26.COV2.S at low or high dose, single or two shots; about 5 received placebo; per-sample allocation not given. Repertoires of vaccine and placebo recipients were sequenced from samples collected on day 63 after the first injection. Cohort 1b enrolled around 24 adults aged 18-55 years at a single site in Boston, USA, between 29 July and 7 August 2020. As a vaccine, Ad26.COV2.S was a replication-incompetent adenovirus type 26 vector that expressed a prefusion-stabilized SARS-CoV-2 spike protein derived from the original Wuhan strain. The immunoSEQ Assay was used to sequence TCRbeta CDR3 regions. After extraction, genomic DNA underwent amplification by bias-controlled multiplex PCR, followed by high-throughput sequencing. Under the source paper's analysis protocol: To quantify the absolute abundance of every unique TCRbeta CDR3 region, sequences were collapsed and filtered. T cell fraction was estimated by normalizing TCRbeta template counts to usable DNA, which was measured by amplifying reference genes present in all nucleated cells. Repertoire TCRs were annotated as SARS-CoV-2-specific by exact matching of V gene, CDR3 amino acid sequence and J gene to a known reactive TCR set. MIRA supplied the reference SARS-CoV-2 TCR set, which was filtered for enrichment in COVID-19-positive ImmuneCODE repertoires so that public or cross-reactive TCRs were removed. Using the MIRA antigens, annotated TCRs were further analysed by specific ORF or by position within an ORF. Breadth was defined as the number of annotated unique rearrangements divided by the total number of unique productive rearrangements, and depth was defined as the summed frequency of the annotated unique rearrangements. Group comparisons of TCR breadth used two-sided Wilcoxon rank-sum tests. TCRdb limited this immuneACCESS table to in-frame rearrangements with V and J called. A share of clones is missing; checked studies link under half to unresolved V genes, and the rest is unexplained. V and J calls and clone size come straight from that table; D and trimming were deduced from the DNA. The sample data list some 250,000 clones, and approximately 90% of these were observed just once. The ten most abundant clones make up roughly a tenth of the sample.

Points on this clone: Its antigen is not yet known. Within one base of it there is no much larger clone, and no base qualities were kept.

The TCR originated in a person between 18 and 65 years old who received the Ad26.COV2.S COVID-19 vaccine or a placebo. The sequence links TRBV18 to TRBJ1-1, with the identity of the D gene unclear. The sample was peripheral blood, taken in a trial of Ad26.COV2.S vaccine versus placebo. In nucleotides, the sequence is TGTGCCAGCTCACCAACAGTGGGGAACACTGAAGCTTTCTTT. Translated, this gives CASSPTVGNTEAFF. Here the CDR3 is joined to the reference TRBV18 and TRBJ1-1 genes, and the full variable domain is: NAGVMQNPRHLVRRRGQEARLRCSPMKGHSHVYWYRQLPEEGLKFMVYLQKENIIDESGMPKERFSAEFPKEGPSILRIQQVVRGDSAAYFCASSPTVGNTEAFFGQGTRLTVV.